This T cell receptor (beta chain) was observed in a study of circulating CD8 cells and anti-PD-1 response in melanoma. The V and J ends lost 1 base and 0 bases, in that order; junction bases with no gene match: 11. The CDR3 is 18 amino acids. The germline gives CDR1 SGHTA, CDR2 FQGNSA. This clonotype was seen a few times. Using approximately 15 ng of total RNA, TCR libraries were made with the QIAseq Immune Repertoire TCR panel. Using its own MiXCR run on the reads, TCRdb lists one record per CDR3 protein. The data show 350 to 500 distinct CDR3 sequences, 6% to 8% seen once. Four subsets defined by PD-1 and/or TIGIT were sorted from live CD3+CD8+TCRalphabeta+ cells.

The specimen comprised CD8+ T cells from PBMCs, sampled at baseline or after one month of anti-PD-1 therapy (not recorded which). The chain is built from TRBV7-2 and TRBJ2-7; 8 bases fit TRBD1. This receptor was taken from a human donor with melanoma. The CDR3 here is CASSLERQGRFSSYEQYF. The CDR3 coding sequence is TGTGCCAGCAGCTTAGAGAGACAGGGGAGGTTCAGCTCCTACGAGCAGTACTTC.